Listed below are T cell receptor beta chains from one sample, sequenced in a study of T cell responses to AZD1222 COVID-19 vaccine. Clones were sequenced by immunoSEQ multiplex PCR, and TCRdb holds only the in-frame ones, with some missing. The table lists 180,000 or so clones, approximately 93% of them singletons, with roughly 0.99% in the top ten. Sequenced here: peripheral blood, sampled 28 days after the second AZD1222 dose. These TCRs come from an adult who received the AZD1222 COVID-19 vaccine. Each CDR3 is given with its conserved first and last residue. A D gene is named only where the DNA matches it firmly.

CDR3 length: 13
V gene: TRBV4-1
J gene: TRBJ1-2
D gene: -
CDR3 DNA: TGCGCCAGCAGCCAAGATACCACCTATGGCTACACCTTC
CDR3 protein: CASSQDTTYGYTF

CDR3 length: 16
V gene: TRBV12-5
J gene: TRBJ1-1
D gene: TRBD1
CDR3 DNA: TGTGCTAGTGGCTTTACCCTGGGACAGGGGAATACTGAAGCTTTCTTT
CDR3 protein: CASGFTLGQGNTEAFF

CDR3 length: 13
V gene: TRBV5-1
J gene: TRBJ1-3
D gene: -
CDR3 DNA: TGCGCCAGCAGCGTAAACCCAGCTAACACCATATATTTT
CDR3 protein: CASSVNPANTIYF

CDR3 length: 13
V gene: TRBV12-3/TRBV12-4
J gene: TRBJ1-6
D gene: -
CDR3 DNA: TGTGCCAGCAGTTTATCGGGGGGTTCACCCCTCCACTTT
CDR3 protein: CASSLSGGSPLHF

CDR3 length: 17
V gene: TRBV7-9
J gene: TRBJ2-3
D gene: TRBD1
CDR3 DNA: TGTGCCAGCAGCAACTATAGGGACAGGGGGAAGGGAGATACGCAGTATTTT
CDR3 protein: CASSNYRDRGKGDTQYF

CDR3 length: 17
V gene: TRBV19
J gene: TRBJ2-6
D gene: TRBD1
CDR3 DNA: TGTGCCAGTAGTATGACAGGGGCAGTCGCTGGGGCCAACGTCCTGACTTTC
CDR3 protein: CASSMTGAVAGANVLTF

CDR3 length: 14
V gene: TRBV3-1/TRBV3-2
J gene: TRBJ1-1
D gene: TRBD1
CDR3 DNA: TGTGCCAGCAGCCATCAGGGGGCTGGAACTGAAGCTTTCTTT
CDR3 protein: CASSHQGAGTEAFF

CDR3 length: 15
V gene: TRBV7-3
J gene: TRBJ1-1
D gene: TRBD1
CDR3 DNA: TGTGCCAGCAGCTTAAGGGGCAGGGGGCCCTATGAAGCTTTCTTT
CDR3 protein: CASSLRGRGPYEAFF

CDR3 length: 13
V gene: TRBV5-5
J gene: TRBJ1-5
D gene: -
CDR3 DNA: TGTGCCAGCAGCCTAAGGGCCGATCAGCCCCAGCATTTT
CDR3 protein: CASSLRADQPQHF

CDR3 length: 14
V gene: TRBV9
J gene: TRBJ2-7
D gene: -
CDR3 DNA: TGTGCCAGCAGCGTTTTACCAGACTCCTACGAGCAGTACTTC
CDR3 protein: CASSVLPDSYEQYF

CDR3 length: 14
V gene: TRBV15
J gene: TRBJ1-2
D gene: -
CDR3 DNA: TGTGCCACCAGCAGACCTACGGCGCCCTATGGCTACACCTTC
CDR3 protein: CATSRPTAPYGYTF

CDR3 length: 13
V gene: TRBV6-4
J gene: TRBJ1-5
D gene: -
CDR3 DNA: TGTGCCAGCAGTGTGGCTAGCAATCAGCCCCAGCATTTT
CDR3 protein: CASSVASNQPQHF

CDR3 length: 15
V gene: TRBV4-1
J gene: TRBJ2-2
D gene: -
CDR3 DNA: TGCGCCAGCAGCCAAGATAAGCTAGCGTCCGGGGAGCTGTTTTTT
CDR3 protein: CASSQDKLASGELFF

CDR3 length: 15
V gene: TRBV3-1/TRBV3-2
J gene: TRBJ2-7
D gene: TRBD2
CDR3 DNA: TGTGCCAGCAGCCATGCACTAGCGGGGGGGAGAGAGCAGTACTTC
CDR3 protein: CASSHALAGGREQYF

CDR3 length: 11
V gene: TRBV25-1
J gene: TRBJ1-1
D gene: -
CDR3 DNA: TGTGCCAGCAGAGGGGGTGTTGAAGCTTTCTTT
CDR3 protein: CASRGGVEAFF

CDR3 length: 16
V gene: TRBV19
J gene: TRBJ2-7
D gene: -
CDR3 DNA: TGTGCCAGTAGTATACGGGGGACTCGCAGCTCCTACGAGCAGTACTTC
CDR3 protein: CASSIRGTRSSYEQYF